This T cell receptor (beta chain) was identified during a study of control samples from healthy donors and cancer patients. Sequencing was performed with immunoSEQ multiplex PCR; in TCRdb, only in-frame clones are kept and a portion is missing. The sample yields about 160,000 clones, around 96% seen once. V lost 10 bases, J lost 5 bases, and 11 bases lay in between. The CDR3 is 11 residues long. CDR1 is MNHEY and CDR2 is SVGAGI in the germline V gene. This sequence was found in a woman in her forties in good health. The J gene is TRBJ1-1, the V gene TRBV6-5, with unresolved D. The sequencing sample was made of blood. The CDR3 nucleotides are TGTGCCACACGGGAGGTAACTGAAGCTTTCTTT. Residues: CATREVTEAFF.